A selection of T cell receptor beta chains follows, all from one sample in a study of blood T cell repertoires in COVID-19. This table comes from immunoSEQ multiplex PCR, and its TCRdb copy is limited to in-frame clones, with some not included. The top ten clones hold around 3.5% of a sample with 180,000 or so clones, about 89% of them seen once. Sequenced material: peripheral blood. Receptor source: a man aged 70 or older with acute or convalescent COVID-19. The CDR3 runs from the conserved cysteine through the conserved F or W. D genes are given only for firm matches. Clone sizes are given selectively: once, few, many, or a class where the clone is expanded.

TGCGCCAGCAGTCACCCGCTAGCGGGGAGTTACAATGAGCAGTTCTTC CASSHPLAGSYNEQFF TRBJ2-1 TRBD2 TRBV23-1 .
TGTGCCAGCAGCGCAGCGGGAGGAACGAATGAGCAGTTCTTC CASSAAGGTNEQFF TRBJ2-1 TRBD2 TRBV9 .
TGTGCCAGCAGTTGGGGGGGGCTTCCTGAAGCTTTCTTT CASSWGGLPEAFF TRBJ1-1 . TRBV28 .
TGTGCCAGCACCACCAGTTACTCTGGAAACACCATATATTTT CASTTSYSGNTIYF TRBJ1-3 . TRBV5-6 few
TGTGCCAGCAGTGCTAGCGGACGTTACAATGAGCAGTTCTTC CASSASGRYNEQFF TRBJ2-1 TRBD2 TRBV2 .
TGTGCCAGCAGCGTCCATGTGGGGGACAGGGGGCAGGGGAAGGATTCACCCCTCCACTTT CASSVHVGDRGQGKDSPLHF TRBJ1-6 TRBD1 TRBV9 once
TGTGCCAGCAGCCTACAGGGGGCGGATGAGCAGTACTTC CASSLQGADEQYF TRBJ2-7 TRBD1 TRBV4-2 few
TGTGCCTGGTCGAGACAGGACCACTTCCCCGATAGCAATCAGCCCCAGCATTTT CAWSRQDHFPDSNQPQHF TRBJ1-5 . TRBV30 .
TGTGCCATCAGTGAGTCTAAGGGAGGGAATCAGCCCCAGCATTTT CAISESKGGNQPQHF TRBJ1-5 . TRBV10-3 .
TGCGCCAGCAGCCGCTCTCCGCAGGGGTCAACAGATACGCAGTATTTT CASSRSPQGSTDTQYF TRBJ2-3 . TRBV4-1 .
TGCGCCAGCAGCCGCGGGTACGGGGATCTCAACAATGAGCAGTTCTTC CASSRGYGDLNNEQFF TRBJ2-1 . TRBV4-3 once
TGCGCCAGCAGCCCGCGGGGGAATCAGCCCCAGCATTTT CASSPRGNQPQHF TRBJ1-5 . TRBV5-1 .